A selection of T cell receptor beta chains follows, all from one sample in a study of immune reconstitution after stem cell transplant in scleroderma. Each CDR3 protein gets one entry after TCRdb re-called the RT-PCR reads with MiXCR. The table has 1,500 to 2,000 distinct CDR3 sequences, 14% seen once; the top ten hold 24%. Sampling was conducted before or after autologous hematopoietic stem cell transplantation (not recorded which). The receptors come from a female donor with systemic sclerosis. Both conserved end residues are part of each CDR3. A D gene is named only where the DNA matches it firmly. Clone size appears in some rows only: once, few, many, or a class for an expanded clone.

j_gene | abundance | v_gene | d_gene | CDR3nt | CDR3aa
TRBJ1-1 | large | TRBV30 | NA | TGTGCCTGGATCCCGGGAGGGGGGACTGAAGCTTTCTTT | CAWIPGGGTEAFF
TRBJ2-7 | hyperexpanded | TRBV6-1 | NA | TGTGTAACGGCGGTCAGCTCCTACGAGCAGTACTTC | CVTAVSSYEQYF
TRBJ2-5 | NA | TRBV5-1 | NA | TGCGCCAGCAGCTTGTATACAGTTCAAGAGACCCAGTACTTC | CASSLYTVQETQYF
TRBJ1-1 | NA | TRBV18 | TRBD1 | TGTGCCAGCTCAACCGGGACAGGGAGCACTGAAGCTTTCTTT | CASSTGTGSTEAFF
TRBJ2-2 | medium-sized | TRBV10-2 | TRBD2 | TGCGCCAGCAGTGGTGGCGGGGGTGCGACCGGGGAGCTGTTTTTT | CASSGGGGATGELFF
TRBJ2-3 | NA | TRBV9 | NA | TGTGCCAGCAGCGCGGATGACACAGATACGCAGTATTTT | CASSADDTDTQYF
TRBJ2-1 | NA | TRBV7-3 | NA | TGTGCCAGCAGCTTATCCCGGGACAACAATGAGCAGTTCTTC | CASSLSRDNNEQFF
TRBJ2-5 | few | TRBV20-1 | NA | TGCAGTGCTCGCAGGGGTAGTGTTGAGACCCAGTACTTC | CSARRGSVETQYF
TRBJ2-5 | few | TRBV5-1 | NA | TGCGCCAGCAGCTCCTCCGGGGCGCTGAGAGAGACCCAGTACTTC | CASSSSGALRETQYF
TRBJ2-2 | once | TRBV6-5 | TRBD2 | TGTGCCAGCAGTTACTCGTATGCGGGGGGCCCTCGAAACACCGGGGAGCTGTTTTTT | CASSYSYAGGPRNTGELFF
TRBJ1-2 | few | TRBV7-2 | NA | TGTGCCAGCAGCGTCCGGGAGAACTATGGCTACACCTTC | CASSVRENYGYTF
TRBJ2-1 | NA | TRBV20-1 | NA | TGCAGTGCTAGGACCGCGGGGTTGGTGGAGCAGTTCTTC | CSARTAGLVEQFF
TRBJ2-1 | NA | TRBV9 | NA | TGTGCCAGCAACGTACAGGATATGAACAATGAGCAGTTCTTC | CASNVQDMNNEQFF
TRBJ2-7 | NA | TRBV5-1 | NA | TGCGCCAGCAGCTTGACCGGCTCCTACGAGCAGTACTTC | CASSLTGSYEQYF
TRBJ2-4 | NA | TRBV6-5 | NA | TGTGCCAGCAGTTACTCAACGCGGGCCAAAGACATTCAGTACTTC | CASSYSTRAKDIQYF
TRBJ2-7 | NA | TRBV28 | TRBD1 | TGTGCCAGCAGAATCGGGACAGGGGCTTACGAGCAGTACTTC | CASRIGTGAYEQYF
TRBJ1-1 | NA | TRBV6-5 | NA | TGTGCCGCTGGGGCGGACAGTTTGAACACTGAAGCTTTCTTT | CAAGADSLNTEAFF
TRBJ2-7 | NA | TRBV2 | NA | TGTGCCAGCATGAACTACGAGCAGTACTTC | CASMNYEQYF
TRBJ1-1 | medium-sized | TRBV28 | NA | TGTGCCAGCAGTTTGGGGAGACGCACTGAAGCTTTCTTT | CASSLGRRTEAFF
TRBJ2-7 | NA | TRBV7-9 | NA | TGTGCCAGCAGCCGGGGAGAGGGCGACGAGCAGTACTTC | CASSRGEGDEQYF
TRBJ2-1 | few | TRBV20-1 | NA | TGCAGTGCTACCTTAGCGGATGAGCAGTTCTTC | CSATLADEQFF
TRBJ1-5 | large | TRBV2 | TRBD1 | TGTGCCAGCAGTGACCCGGGACAGGGGTTGGGTAGCAATCAGCCCCAGCATTTT | CASSDPGQGLGSNQPQHF
TRBJ2-1 | NA | TRBV25-1 | TRBD2 | TGTGCCAGCAGGACTAGCGGGGCCTCCTCCTACAATGAGCAGTTCTTC | CASRTSGASSYNEQFF
TRBJ2-7 | medium-sized | TRBV20-1 | NA | TGCAGTGCACGGGTCACCGACCACGAGCAGTACTTC | CSARVTDHEQYF
TRBJ1-1 | medium-sized | TRBV20-1 | NA | TGCAGTGCGGACCCCGGGGATTTCGGCACTGAAGCTTTCTTT | CSADPGDFGTEAFF
TRBJ2-3 | few | TRBV10-3 | TRBD2 | TGTGCCATCACCGAGCGGGGCAGCACAGATACGCAGTATTTT | CAITERGSTDTQYF
TRBJ2-3 | NA | TRBV12-3/TRBV12-4 | NA | TGTGCCAGCGGGCCGACTGGGTATGGAACAGATACGCAGTATTTT | CASGPTGYGTDTQYF
TRBJ1-1 | few | TRBV16 | NA | TGTGCCAGCAGCCGGGGGGCGAACACTGAAGCTTTCTTT | CASSRGANTEAFF
TRBJ1-1 | NA | TRBV20-1 | TRBD1 | TGCAGTGTACAGGGGGCTGCTGAAGCTTTCTTT | CSVQGAAEAFF
TRBJ1-6 | medium-sized | TRBV3-1 | NA | TGTGCCAGCAGCCAAGATGCAGTAGCTAATTCTAATTCACCCCTCCACTTT | CASSQDAVANSNSPLHF
TRBJ2-2 | NA | TRBV27 | NA | TGTGCCAGCAGTTTACTTTGGGGAGCGGTCACCGGGGAGCTGTTTTTT | CASSLLWGAVTGELFF
TRBJ1-2 | hyperexpanded | TRBV9 | TRBD1 | TGTGCCAGCAGCCCAGGGGGCACCTATGGCTACACCTTC | CASSPGGTYGYTF
TRBJ1-1 | medium-sized | TRBV20-1 | TRBD1 | TGCAGACTTAGACAGGGGATAAACACTGAAGCTTTCTTT | CRLRQGINTEAFF
TRBJ1-3 | medium-sized | TRBV12-5 | NA | TGTGCTAGTGGTTTGCGACTCTGGACATACTCTGGAAACACCATATATTTT | CASGLRLWTYSGNTIYF